The entry that follows covers one T cell receptor beta chain sequence. Its antigen is unknown. Next came a second PCR, run for about 6 to 12 cycles, which used a sample-barcoded 5' primer along with a J-beta primer mix. Individual samples furnished no less than 2.5 million CDR3-containing paired-end reads apiece. TCRdb redid the calling of the 5' RACE reads with MiXCR, one entry per CDR3 protein. The data show some 1.1 million distinct CDR3 sequences, 35% to 40% seen once. These data are taken from a study of blood T cells in healthy people across ages. Study-wide results and caveats: Comparison with aged donors showed that long-lived donors had more naive CD4+ cells and higher diversity. A conclusive naive versus antigen-experienced comparison was prevented by the unsorted PBMCs.

There are 13 residues in the CDR3. CDR1 MNHNY and CDR2 SVGAGI come from the germline V gene (reference sequence). Per sample, no less than 6 micrograms of total RNA were extracted. The source of this sequence is a man younger than 35 in good health. The sample comprised blood. V and J are TRBV6-6 and TRBJ2-4, with no clear D. The end of the DNA fits TRBJ2-5 better, so the J call may be wrong. In nucleotides, the CDR3 is TGTGCCAGTAGGAGAGACCTTCAAGAGACCCAGTACTTC. Amino acids: CASRRDLQETQYF.